One and the same sample provided the 19 T cell receptor beta chains below, sequenced in a study of early T cells in non-severe SARS-CoV-2 infection. TCRdb fed the 5' RACE reads into MiXCR, producing one record per CDR3 protein. Among 20,000 to 30,000 distinct CDR3 sequences listed, about 4% were seen once. The sequencing sample was made of whole blood. All receptors come from an adult who was a healthcare worker with PCR-confirmed SARS-CoV-2 infection or an uninfected control (not recorded which).

The chain is built from TRBV20-1 and TRBJ2-7, with 7 bases aligning to TRBD1. The CDR3 totals 14 residues. Trimming removed 3 bases from V and 3 bases from J; junction bases left unmatched: 8. The germline V gene has CDR1 DFQATT and CDR2 SNEGSKA (reference sequence). The CDR3, as DNA: TGCAGTGCTAGGCAGGGGACAGCAGTCTACGAGCAGTACTTC. Its translation: CSARQGTAVYEQYF.

In nucleotides, the CDR3 is TGCGCCAGCAGCCAGGGACAGCTCTACGAGCAGTACTTC. It encodes CASSQGQLYEQYF. The chain employs TRBV5-1 and TRBJ2-7, with TRBD1 matching 7 bases. V shed 4 bases and J 3 bases; nucleotides not matched to a gene: 4. CDR1 and CDR2 (germline): SGHRS, YFSETQ. This CDR3 is built from 13 residues.

This chain links TRBV5-1 with TRBJ2-7, with D tentatively TRBD1 or TRBD2 (5 bases each). This CDR3 contains 14 residues. V was trimmed by 3 bases and J by 5 bases, leaving 15 bases between them. From germline, CDR1 is SGHRS and CDR2 YFSETQ. CDR3 in DNA: TGCGCCAGCAGCTCGCCGGGACGACCGAACGAGCAGTACTTC. As protein: CASSSPGRPNEQYF. Full variable domain (remainder filled in from reference TRBV5-1 and TRBJ2-7): KAGVTQTPRYLIKTRGQQVTLSCSPISGHRSVSWYQQTPGQGLQFLFEYFSETQRNKGNFPGRFSGRQFSNSRSEMNVSTLELGDSALYLCASSSPGRPNEQYFGPGTRLTVT.

This clonotype was seen ten or more times. The genes are TRBV13 and TRBJ2-2; D unclear. The V gene's germline CDR1 is PRHDT and CDR2 FYEKMQ (reference sequence). CDR3 length equals 14 residues. V lost 5 bases to trimming and J lost 4 bases, with 11 bases between them. The CDR3 protein is CASSDGVSTGELFF. Here the CDR3 DNA reads TGTGCCAGCAGCGATGGAGTCAGCACCGGGGAGCTGTTTTTT.

This clonotype was seen ten or more times. The V call is TRBV29-1, the J call TRBJ2-5, with D unresolved. The V and J ends lost 5 bases and 3 bases respectively, with 4 bases between them. The germline CDR1 and CDR2 sequences are SQVTM and ANQGSEA. CDR3 length equals 10 residues. CDR3: CSVPKETQYF. CDR3 sequence (DNA): TGCAGCGTTCCCAAAGAGACCCAGTACTTC.

This clonotype appeared many times. This chain joins TRBV20-1 and TRBJ2-5, with D perhaps being TRBD1 or TRBD2 (5 bases each). CDR3 size: 15 residues. V was shortened by 3 bases and J by 1 base, with 15 bases between the two germline ends. Germline CDR1 DFQATT, CDR2 SNEGSKA (reference sequence). The CDR3 protein is CSARKGGTAQETQYF. The CDR3 DNA reads as TGCAGTGCTAGGAAAGGTGGGACCGCCCAAGAGACCCAGTACTTC.

This clonotype was found many times. The J gene is TRBJ2-1, the V gene TRBV29-1; perhaps TRBD2 as D (6 bases). Looked up from germline, CDR1 is SQVTM and CDR2 is ANQGSEA. The CDR3 has 12 residues. The V end was cut by 4 bases, the J end by 5 bases, with 9 bases between. The chain's CDR3 is CSVVRGDNEQFF. CDR3 sequence (DNA): TGCAGCGTTGTGCGGGGTGACAATGAGCAGTTCTTC.

This clonotype occurred a few times. The CDR3 DNA reads as TGTGCCAGCAGTAGAAGCGGTGGGACAGATACGCAGTATTTT. Translation gives CASSRSGGTDTQYF. This rearrangement joins TRBV28 to TRBJ2-3; a possible D gene is TRBD2 (5 bases). The CDR3 covers 14 residues. V was trimmed by 5 bases and J by 3 bases, leaving 12 bases between them. Germline V gene lookup returns CDR1 MDHEN and CDR2 SYDVKM.

This clonotype was seen at least ten times. The chain employs TRBV29-1 and TRBJ2-1; D call uncertain. The CDR3 is 12 amino acids. The germline V gene encodes CDR1 SQVTM and CDR2 ANQGSEA. V was trimmed by 3 bases and J by 7 bases, leaving 10 bases between them. The chain's CDR3 is CSVDVTPNEQFF. CDR3 coding DNA: TGCAGCGTTGATGTGACTCCGAATGAGCAGTTCTTC.

The chain joins TRBV5-1 to TRBJ1-6; the D gene is possibly TRBD1 (5 bases). Trimming pared 2 bases from V and 6 bases from J, leaving 12 bases between. CDR1 SGHRS and CDR2 YFSETQ come from the germline V gene. The CDR3 runs 15 residues. This CDR3 is CASSLNGATNSPLHF. CDR3 DNA sequence: TGCGCCAGCAGCTTAAATGGGGCTACTAATTCACCCCTCCACTTT. The complete variable domain, with remaining parts taken from reference TRBV5-1 and TRBJ1-6, reads KAGVTQTPRYLIKTRGQQVTLSCSPISGHRSVSWYQQTPGQGLQFLFEYFSETQRNKGNFPGRFSGRQFSNSRSEMNVSTLELGDSALYLCASSLNGATNSPLHFGNGTRLTVT.

This clonotype was seen only a few times. CDR3 loop: CASSPYTSYNEQFF. For the CDR3, the DNA is TGTGCCAGCAGCCCCTATACATCCTACAATGAGCAGTTCTTC. The chain has TRBV3-1 and TRBJ2-1; the D is unclear. Per germline, CDR1 LGHDT and CDR2 YNNKEL (reference sequence). With 4 bases removed from V and 1 base from J, the gap between germline ends came to 8 bases. The CDR3 runs 14 residues.

This clonotype was detected a few times. The chain joins TRBV14 to TRBJ1-2; D call uncertain. Germline V gene data show CDR1 as SGHDN and CDR2 as FVKESK. V gave up 0 bases and J gave up 3 bases, with 5 bases separating them. This CDR3 contains 13 residues. CDR3 sequence reads: CASSQDRDYGYTF. The CDR3 nucleotides read TGTGCCAGCAGCCAAGATCGCGACTATGGCTACACCTTC.

The genes are TRBV5-1 and TRBJ1-2, with D hard to call. Trimming left V 5 bases short and J 0 bases short, with 14 bases between. CDR3 length: 15 residues. Per the germline V gene, CDR1 is SGHRS and CDR2 is YFSETQ. The CDR3 is CASRSPGSANYGYTF. The DNA for the CDR3 is TGCGCCAGCAGGTCGCCCGGCAGTGCTAACTATGGCTACACCTTC.

This chain connects TRBV4-2 to TRBJ2-7; D unresolved. V was pared by 4 bases and J by 5 bases, with 15 bases between. The germline gives CDR1 LGHNA, CDR2 YNFKEQ. The CDR3 is made up of 14 amino acids. CDR3 sequence: CASSPRTVRDEQYF. Written as DNA, the CDR3 is TGTGCCAGCAGCCCCCGGACCGTCCGGGACGAGCAGTACTTC.

In its sample, this clonotype was seen many times. V gene TRBV7-2 combines with J gene TRBJ1-2; unclear D gene. V lost 5 bases, J lost 2 bases, and 12 bases lay in between. The CDR3 has 14 amino acids. Germline lookup yields CDR1 SGHTA and CDR2 FQGNSA. The CDR3 reads CASSPAASNYGYTF. CDR3 sequence (DNA): TGTGCCAGCAGCCCGGCGGCTTCCAACTATGGCTACACCTTC. Variable domain in full (rest from reference TRBV7-2 and TRBJ1-2): GAGVSQSPSNKVTEKGKDVELRCDPISGHTALYWYRQSLGQGLEFLIYFQGNSAPDKSGLPSDRFSAERTGGSVSTLTIQRTQQEDSAVYLCASSPAASNYGYTFGSGTRLTVV.

The gene calls are TRBV29-1 and TRBJ2-2, with 7 bases identical to TRBD1. The CDR3 totals 13 residues. Germline V gene lookup returns CDR1 SQVTM and CDR2 ANQGSEA. V lost 4 bases, J lost 4 bases, and 3 bases stayed unmatched. This CDR3 reads CSVVRDSTGELFF. The CDR3 region has the DNA TGCAGCGTTGTTAGGGACAGCACCGGGGAGCTGTTTTTT.

The V and J genes are TRBV19 and TRBJ2-1, with D perhaps TRBD1 or TRBD2 (6 bases each). V dropped 2 bases and J dropped 10 bases, with 15 bases sitting between them. The CDR3 totals 14 residues. CDR1 is LNHDA and CDR2 is SQIVND in the germline V gene (reference sequence). CDR3: CASSITGAIMEQFF. The CDR3 DNA follows: TGTGCCAGTAGTATAACGGGGGCCATCATGGAGCAGTTCTTC. The whole variable domain, remainder taken from reference TRBV19 and TRBJ2-1, is DGGITQSPKYLFRKEGQNVTLSCEQNLNHDAMYWYRQDPGQGLRLIYYSQIVNDFQKGDIAEGYSVSREKKESFPLTVTSAQKNPTAFYLCASSITGAIMEQFFGPGTRLTVL.

Many counts were recorded for this clonotype. The rearrangement joins TRBV15 to TRBJ2-7; tentative D call: TRBD1 (7 bases). CDR3 length: 14 amino acids. Germline CDR1 is LNHNV and CDR2 is YYDKDF (reference sequence). Trimming left V 1 base short and J 2 bases short, with 9 bases between. The CDR3 DNA reads as TGTGCCACCAGCAGAGCAGGGGGGCCCTACGAGCAGTACTTC. It translates to CATSRAGGPYEQYF.

This chain joins TRBV12-3 or TRBV12-4 and TRBJ2-7; D possibly corresponds to TRBD2 (5 bases). CDR3 length equals 14 residues. Trimming left V 5 bases short and J 3 bases short, with 14 bases between. The CDR3 spells CASSTSLAHYEQYF. The CDR3, as DNA: TGTGCCAGCAGTACTAGTTTGGCCCACTACGAGCAGTACTTC.